The next 15 T cell receptor beta chains were all read from a single sample in a study of spatial heterogeneity in lung cancer. TCRdb redid the calling of the 5' RACE reads with MiXCR, one entry per CDR3 protein. The sample consists of 36,000 or so distinct CDR3 sequences, 4% to 6% of them appearing once. The time point was: sample taken at primary tumor resection. Unsorted samples of tumor, nontumor lung or frozen PBMC had their whole RNA sequenced. This specimen was PBMCs, taken at surgery. These receptors all stem from a female donor with early-stage non-small cell lung cancer.

V is TRBV29-1 and J is TRBJ1-1; D gene ambiguous. V shed 6 bases and J shed 1 base, with 12 bases lying between them. CDR1 and CDR2 from the germline V gene are SQVTM and ANQGSEA. This CDR3 contains 13 residues. The CDR3 sequence is CSVVITGNTEAFF. The CDR3 bases are TGCAGCGTGGTCATTACGGGGAACACTGAAGCTTTCTTT.

This sequence joins TRBV2 and TRBJ2-5, with D unclear. Germline V gene data show CDR1 as SNHLY and CDR2 as FYNNEI. This CDR3 has 14 amino acids. V lost 3 bases and J lost 0, with 8 bases in between. The CDR3 nucleotides are TGTGCCAGCAGTGATCGGCGCAACCAAGAGACCCAGTACTTC. This gives the protein CASSDRRNQETQYF.

The sample holds a few counts of this clonotype. V is TRBV5-1 and J is TRBJ2-3; 8 nucleotides align to TRBD1. J was trimmed by 5 bases and V by 4 bases; bases with no gene match: 6. The CDR3 extends over 14 amino acids. CDR1 and CDR2 from the germline V gene are SGHRS and YFSETQ. The CDR3 region has the DNA TGCGCCAGCAGCCTAGGACAGGGAGGAGATACGCAGTATTTT. Translating it yields CASSLGQGGDTQYF.

This clonotype was observed many times. The rearrangement joins TRBV4-1 to TRBJ2-7, with a weak D call TRBD1 (5 bases). Germline V CDR1 and CDR2: MGHRA, YSYEKL. The CDR3 has 15 amino acids. V lost 2 bases to trimming and J lost 4 bases, with 15 bases between them. This CDR3 is CASSQLVQGGYEQYF. For the CDR3, the DNA is TGCGCCAGCAGCCAATTGGTTCAGGGTGGTTACGAGCAGTACTTC.

The sample holds many counts of this clonotype. The rearrangement uses TRBV5-1 and TRBJ1-1, with D possibly matching TRBD1 (5 bases). V was pared by 0 bases and J by 5 bases, with 14 bases between. CDR1 and CDR2 (germline): SGHRS, YFSETQ. The CDR3 sequence is 15 residues long. Written as DNA, the CDR3 is TGCGCCAGCAGCTTGGAGCGGGGACGGGGGACTGAAGCTTTCTTT. Protein product: CASSLERGRGTEAFF.

This clonotype occurred many times. This may be a read error: a much more frequent sequence differs by one nucleotide. The CDR3 nucleotides are TGTGCCAGCAACTTACAAGGGCTAGGGTCACCCCTCCACTTT. It specifies CASNLQGLGSPLHF. V gene TRBV7-2 combines with J gene TRBJ1-6; no reliable D call. Germline CDR1 reads SGHTA; CDR2 reads FQGNSA. This CDR3 comprises 14 residues.

This clonotype was detected ten times or more. The rearrangement uses TRBV15 and TRBJ1-2, with D hard to call. This CDR3 region has 15 residues. Per the germline V gene, CDR1 is LNHNV and CDR2 is YYDKDF (reference sequence). Between the trimmed V and J ends, which lost 0 bases and 7 bases, there was a span of 15 bases. CDR3 sequence reads: CATSRDLRASGGYTF. CDR3 sequence (DNA): TGTGCCACCAGCAGAGATCTAAGGGCCAGCGGTGGCTACACCTTC.

This clonotype came up a few times. The chain combines TRBV4-1 with TRBJ2-1; 7 bases line up with TRBD2. Germline values: CDR1 MGHRA, CDR2 YSYEKL. V dropped 0 bases and J dropped 2; count of bases not matched to a gene: 4. The CDR3 runs 16 residues. The CDR3: CASSQDLAATYNEQFF. The CDR3 DNA sequence: TGCGCCAGCAGCCAAGACCTAGCGGCCACCTACAATGAGCAGTTCTTC.

This clonotype was seen only a few times. The V call is TRBV20-1, the J call TRBJ2-1, with 11 bases aligning to TRBD2. This CDR3 region has 15 residues. Germline V gene data show CDR1 as DFQATT and CDR2 as SNEGSKA (reference sequence). The V segment lost 5 bases and the J segment 5 bases; nucleotides outside the gene matches: 8. CDR3 residues: CSAVPTSGIDNEQFF. CDR3 nucleotide sequence: TGCAGTGCTGTCCCGACTAGCGGGATCGACAATGAGCAGTTCTTC.

The chain is built from TRBV2 and TRBJ2-7, with D possibly called TRBD1 or TRBD2 (6 bases each). CDR1 SNHLY and CDR2 FYNNEI come from the germline V gene. The germline V and J ends were trimmed by 6 bases and 7 bases, with 19 bases remaining between them. The CDR3 loop spans 14 amino acids. The chain's CDR3 is CASRVAGAEGEQYF. The CDR3 DNA reads TGTGCCAGCAGGGTAGCAGGGGCGGAGGGGGAGCAGTACTTC.

This clonotype was counted ten times or more. This chain links TRBV4-3 with TRBJ2-2; 11 bases line up with TRBD2. The germline CDR1 and CDR2 sequences are LGHNA and YSLEER. CDR3 length equals 17 residues. The V gene end was trimmed by 5 bases and the J gene end by 2 bases; junction bases not matched to a gene: 7. DNA for the CDR3: TGCGCCAGCAGCACCCGCACTAGCGGGAGAAACACCGGGGAGCTGTTTTTT. Translated: CASSTRTSGRNTGELFF.

This clonotype was recorded at least ten times. The V gene is TRBV9, the J gene TRBJ2-2, with a weak D call TRBD1 (5 bases). This CDR3 has 17 residues. Trimming left V 0 bases short and J 4 bases short, with 16 bases between. Germline V gene lookup returns CDR1 SGDLS and CDR2 YYNGEE. CDR3 protein: CASSVEVTGFGTGELFF. Written as DNA, the CDR3 is TGTGCCAGCAGCGTAGAGGTAACAGGTTTTGGCACCGGGGAGCTGTTTTTT.

V gene TRBV20-1 combines with J gene TRBJ2-2; D not certain. CDR1 and CDR2 (germline): DFQATT, SNEGSKA (reference sequence). V lost 1 base to trimming and J lost 4 bases, with 4 bases between them. This CDR3 is 12 amino acids long. CDR3 sequence reads: CSARGGTGELFF. The CDR3 DNA sequence: TGCAGTGCTAGAGGGGGCACCGGGGAGCTGTTTTTT.

Notes on this clonotype: A junction end diverges from the germline sequence, so it may reflect a read error. The chain carries TRBV19 and TRBJ1-1; tentatively, D is TRBD1 (5 bases). The CDR3 totals 14 residues. The germline V gene has CDR1 LNHDA and CDR2 SQIVND (reference sequence). CDR3 nucleotides: TGTGCCAGTAGTATAAAGGGGTCGAACACTGATGCTTTCTTT. It translates to CASSIKGSNTDAFF.

This clonotype came up many times. The chain uses TRBV7-2 and TRBJ2-1, with 8 bases that match TRBD1. The germline gives CDR1 SGHTA, CDR2 FQGNSA. This CDR3 spans 16 amino acids. The junction had 7 bases not matched to a gene; V was cut back by 0 bases and J by 6 bases. The CDR3 DNA reads as TGTGCCAGCAGCTTAGCGCTTGCGACAGGGGCCAATGAGCAGTTCTTC. This sequence encodes CASSLALATGANEQFF. The complete variable domain, with remaining parts taken from reference TRBV7-2 and TRBJ2-1, reads GAGVSQSPSNKVTEKGKDVELRCDPISGHTALYWYRQSLGQGLEFLIYFQGNSAPDKSGLPSDRFSAERTGGSVSTLTIQRTQQEDSAVYLCASSLALATGANEQFFGPGTRLTVL.